Listed below are T cell receptor beta chains from one sample, sequenced in a study of T cells in localized non-small cell lung cancer. TCRdb keeps only in-frame clones here, not all; method: immunoSEQ multiplex PCR. The sample holds fewer than 25,000 clones, roughly 88% seen once. The specimen comprised PBMCs, sampled before any cancer treatment. Receptors were obtained from a man aged 35 to 70 with stage II lung adenocarcinoma. CDR3s include the opening cysteine and the closing phenylalanine or tryptophan. Each record gives: D gene, V gene, clone size, J gene, CDR3 protein, CDR3 DNA. D genes are given only for firm matches. Size is stated for part of the rows, as once, few or many counts, or as a class when the clone is expanded.

.	TRBV5-8	.	TRBJ2-7	CASSLVPVEQYF	TGTGCCAGCAGCTTGGTCCCGGTGGAGCAGTACTTC
.	TRBV5-4	.	TRBJ1-2	CASSLGGTYGYTF	TGTGCCAGCAGCTTGGGAGGGACTTATGGCTACACCTTC
TRBD1	TRBV9	.	TRBJ2-7	CASSSDRGLNEQYF	TGTGCCAGCAGCTCTGACAGGGGGCTTAACGAGCAGTACTTC
TRBD1	TRBV9	.	TRBJ1-2	CASSETGTGVGYTF	TGTGCCAGCAGCGAGACCGGGACAGGGGTTGGCTACACCTTC
TRBD1	TRBV6-1	.	TRBJ1-1	CASSDGQAFTEAFF	TGTGCCAGCAGTGACGGACAGGCCTTCACTGAAGCTTTCTTT
.	TRBV7-2	.	TRBJ1-1	CASSPAVGVMNTEAFF	TGTGCCAGCAGCCCAGCGGTGGGGGTGATGAACACTGAAGCTTTCTTT
.	TRBV27	.	TRBJ2-7	CASSSVWGYEQYF	TGTGCCAGCAGTTCAGTATGGGGCTACGAGCAGTACTTC
.	TRBV9	.	TRBJ2-3	CASSPRWDTQYF	TGTGCCAGCAGCCCGAGGTGGGATACGCAGTATTTT
TRBD2	TRBV28	.	TRBJ2-3	CASSSLLAGGTDTQYF	TGTGCCAGCAGTTCTCTACTAGCGGGGGGCACAGATACGCAGTATTTT
.	TRBV7-3	.	TRBJ1-2	CASSKTTGYGYTF	TGTGCCAGCAGCAAGACCACAGGGTATGGCTACACCTTC
.	TRBV5-1	.	TRBJ2-7	CASGPKTGAYYEQYF	TGCGCCAGCGGCCCGAAGACAGGCGCGTATTACGAGCAGTACTTC
.	TRBV4-1	once	TRBJ2-7	CASSQDLVKGTQGEQYF	TGCGCCAGCAGCCAAGATCTCGTTAAGGGTACCCAGGGAGAGCAGTACTTC
.	TRBV30	once	TRBJ1-1	CAWMNNVNTEAFF	TGTGCCTGGATGAATAATGTGAACACTGAAGCTTTCTTT
TRBD1	TRBV19	.	TRBJ1-2	CASSTSPTGFYGYTF	TGTGCCAGTAGTACTTCGCCGACAGGGTTCTATGGCTACACCTTC
.	TRBV19	.	TRBJ1-5	CASRLGQGYQPQHF	TGTGCCAGTAGGCTAGGGCAGGGATATCAGCCCCAGCATTTT
.	TRBV7-2	.	TRBJ2-2	CASSLFDQATGELFF	TGTGCCAGCAGCTTGTTCGACCAGGCGACCGGGGAGCTGTTTTTT
TRBD1	TRBV7-2	few	TRBJ1-2	CASSHLRDRSHYGYTF	TGTGCCAGCAGCCATCTCCGGGACAGGAGTCACTATGGCTACACCTTC
.	TRBV7-9	.	TRBJ1-2	CASTSRQTNYGYTF	TGTGCCAGCACCTCTAGACAGACTAACTATGGCTACACCTTC
TRBD1	TRBV11-2	once	TRBJ1-1	CASSSLDRVDTEAFF	TGTGCCAGCAGCTCTTTAGACAGGGTTGACACTGAAGCTTTCTTT
TRBD1	TRBV6-1	.	TRBJ1-1	CASSEWGQGYMGLDTEAFF	TGTGCCAGCAGTGAATGGGGACAGGGTTATATGGGGTTAGACACTGAAGCTTTCTTT
.	TRBV7-9	.	TRBJ1-1	CASSLPPGIEAFF	TGTGCCAGCAGCTTACCCCCTGGGATTGAAGCTTTCTTT
TRBD1	TRBV7-3	.	TRBJ2-2	CASSPTQNTGGAGELFF	TGTGCCAGCAGCCCCACTCAAAATACAGGGGGCGCCGGGGAGCTGTTTTTT
.	TRBV19	.	TRBJ1-6	CASSITRDPPLHF	TGTGCCAGTAGTATCACAAGGGATCCACCCCTCCACTTT
.	TRBV10-1	few	TRBJ1-2	CAIISNYGYTF	TGCGCCATCATCTCGAACTATGGCTACACCTTC
.	TRBV7-8	.	TRBJ1-4	CASSGGPREKLFF	TGTGCCAGCAGCGGGGGGCCTCGGGAAAAACTGTTTTTT
TRBD2	TRBV27	.	TRBJ2-5	CASRLAGGEGETQYF	TGTGCCAGCAGGCTAGCGGGTGGGGAGGGGGAGACCCAGTACTTC
TRBD2	TRBV19	.	TRBJ2-1	CASCVGSLAGADNEQFF	TGTGCCAGTTGTGTAGGTTCTCTAGCGGGAGCTGACAATGAGCAGTTCTTC
TRBD1	TRBV7-2	.	TRBJ1-1	CASSRGQIMNTEAFF	TGTGCCAGCAGCCGGGGACAGATCATGAACACTGAAGCTTTCTTT
.	TRBV6-1	.	TRBJ1-3	CASIDTTSGNTIYF	TGTGCCAGCATTGACACTACCTCTGGAAACACCATATATTTT
.	TRBV30	.	TRBJ1-3	CAWSNTGTLNTIYF	TGTGCCTGGAGTAATACCGGGACACTAAACACCATATATTTT
TRBD1	TRBV4-1	few	TRBJ1-6	CASSPDVFGQGRSPLHF	TGCGCCAGCAGCCCAGATGTTTTTGGACAGGGGCGTTCACCCCTCCACTTT
.	TRBV16	.	TRBJ2-1	CASSQTVGDTSTLF	TGTGCCAGCAGCCAAACAGTGGGGGACACATCGACTCTCTTC
.	TRBV9	.	TRBJ1-2	CASSVDTGKYGYTF	TGTGCCAGCAGCGTAGATACGGGCAAGTATGGCTACACCTTC
TRBD1	TRBV5-1	.	TRBJ2-3	CASSVTGSGDTQYF	TGCGCCAGCAGCGTGACAGGGAGTGGAGATACGCAGTATTTT
.	TRBV19	.	TRBJ1-1	CASSIFSTTTEAFF	TGTGCCAGTAGTATCTTCTCGACAACCACTGAAGCTTTCTTT
.	TRBV27	.	TRBJ1-4	CASSWSQTTNEKLFF	TGTGCCAGCAGTTGGAGCCAGACAACTAATGAAAAACTGTTTTTT
.	TRBV4-3	.	TRBJ1-2	CASSQEISGEVLVGYGYTF	TGCGCCAGCAGCCAAGAGATCTCAGGTGAAGTGTTAGTGGGCTATGGCTACACCTTC
TRBD2	TRBV5-1	.	TRBJ2-7	CASSFGLAGGKSEQYF	TGCGCCAGCAGCTTCGGACTAGCGGGAGGGAAAAGCGAGCAGTACTTC
TRBD2	TRBV11-3	once	TRBJ2-2	CASSFSGSLTGELFF	TGTGCCAGCAGCTTTAGCGGGAGTCTGACCGGGGAGCTGTTTTTT